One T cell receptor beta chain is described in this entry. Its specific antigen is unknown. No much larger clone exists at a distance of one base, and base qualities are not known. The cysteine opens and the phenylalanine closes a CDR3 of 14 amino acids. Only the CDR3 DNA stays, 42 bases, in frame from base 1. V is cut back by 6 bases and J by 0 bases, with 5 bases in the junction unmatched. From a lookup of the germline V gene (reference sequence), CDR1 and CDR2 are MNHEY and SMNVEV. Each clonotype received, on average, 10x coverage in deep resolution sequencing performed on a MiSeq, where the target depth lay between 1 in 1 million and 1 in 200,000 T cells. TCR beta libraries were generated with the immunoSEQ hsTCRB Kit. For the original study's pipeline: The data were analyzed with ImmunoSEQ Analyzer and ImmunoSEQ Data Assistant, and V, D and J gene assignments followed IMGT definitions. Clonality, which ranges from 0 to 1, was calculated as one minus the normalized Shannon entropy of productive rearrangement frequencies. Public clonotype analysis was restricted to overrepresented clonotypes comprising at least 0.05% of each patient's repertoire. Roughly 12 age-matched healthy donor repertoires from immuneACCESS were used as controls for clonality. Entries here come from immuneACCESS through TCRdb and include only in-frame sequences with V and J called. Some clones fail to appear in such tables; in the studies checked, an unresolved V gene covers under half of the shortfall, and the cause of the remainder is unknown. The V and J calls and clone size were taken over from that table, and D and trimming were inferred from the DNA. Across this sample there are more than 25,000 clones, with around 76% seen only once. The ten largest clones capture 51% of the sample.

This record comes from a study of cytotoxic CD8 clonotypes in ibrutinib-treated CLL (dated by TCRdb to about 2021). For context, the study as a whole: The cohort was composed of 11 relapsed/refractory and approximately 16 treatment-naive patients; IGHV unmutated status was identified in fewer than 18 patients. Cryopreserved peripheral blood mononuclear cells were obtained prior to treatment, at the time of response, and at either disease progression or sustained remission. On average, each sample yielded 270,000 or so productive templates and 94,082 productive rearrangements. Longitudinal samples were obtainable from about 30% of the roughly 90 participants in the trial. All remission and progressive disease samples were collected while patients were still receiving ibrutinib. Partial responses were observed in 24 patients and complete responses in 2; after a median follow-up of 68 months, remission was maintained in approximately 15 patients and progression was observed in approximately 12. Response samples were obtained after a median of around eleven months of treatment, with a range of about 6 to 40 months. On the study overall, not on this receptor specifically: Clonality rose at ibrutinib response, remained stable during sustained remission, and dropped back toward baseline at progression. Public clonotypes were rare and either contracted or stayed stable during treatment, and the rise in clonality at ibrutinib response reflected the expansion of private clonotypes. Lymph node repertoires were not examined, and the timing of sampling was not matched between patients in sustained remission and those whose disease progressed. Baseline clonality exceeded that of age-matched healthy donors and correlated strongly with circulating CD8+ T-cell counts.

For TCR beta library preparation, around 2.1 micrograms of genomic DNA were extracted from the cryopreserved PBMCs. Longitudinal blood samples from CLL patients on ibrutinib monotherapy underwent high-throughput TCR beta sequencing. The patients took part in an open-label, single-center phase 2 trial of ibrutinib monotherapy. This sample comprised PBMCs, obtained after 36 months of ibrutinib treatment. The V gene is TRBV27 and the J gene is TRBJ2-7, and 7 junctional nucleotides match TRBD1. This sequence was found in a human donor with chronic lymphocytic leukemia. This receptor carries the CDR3 CASSGTATSYEQYF. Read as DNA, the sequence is TGTGCCAGCAGCGGGACAGCGACCTCCTACGAGCAGTACTTC.